The 20 T cell receptor beta chains below were found in one sample sequenced in a study of CD8 T cells in ankylosing spondylitis. TCRdb used MiXCR to reprocess the 5' RACE reads, holding one entry per CDR3 protein. Among 200,000 to 250,000 distinct CDR3 sequences listed, over 30% were seen once. The sequenced sample was blood, either unsorted or a sorted T cell fraction (not recorded which). The receptors originated from a male donor with ankylosing spondylitis or in good health (not recorded which).

A few counts support this clonotype. CDR3 in amino acids: CASSLRVEQPQHF. The CDR3, as DNA: TGTGCCAGCAGTCTCAGGGTGGAACAGCCCCAGCATTTT. The chain combines TRBV12-3 or TRBV12-4 with TRBJ1-5; a possible D gene is TRBD1 (5 bases). The CDR3 totals 13 residues. Trimming cost V 5 bases and J 7 bases, with 12 bases left between them.

This CDR3 is CASSLWGAANEKLFF. The CDR3 DNA reads as TGCGCCAGCAGCTTATGGGGAGCGGCTAATGAAAAACTGTTTTTT. J is TRBJ1-4 and V is TRBV5-1; D gene unclear. Germline assignment: CDR1 SGHRS and CDR2 YFSETQ. The CDR3 runs to 15 residues. V shed 2 bases and J shed 3 bases, with 11 bases lying between them.

The chain is built from TRBV6-5 and TRBJ1-2; TRBD1 matches 9 bases. The V gene's germline CDR1 is MNHEY and CDR2 SVGAGI. Trimming cost V 0 bases and J 8 bases; bases outside gene matches: 7. This CDR3 is 15 amino acids long. In nucleotides, the CDR3 is TGTGCCAGCAGTTACTCCCAGACAGGGGGTACAGGCTACACCTTC. This translates into CASSYSQTGGTGYTF.

The DNA for the CDR3 is TGTGCCAGCAGGCCCGGGACAGGGAACACCGGGGAGCTGTTTTTT. Protein: CASRPGTGNTGELFF. The gene calls are TRBV6-1 and TRBJ2-2; TRBD1 aligns across 8 bases. V lost 6 bases and J lost 1; bases outside the gene matches: 4. CDR3 length: 15 residues. CDR1 MNHNS and CDR2 SASEGT come from the germline V gene.

This clonotype was observed at least ten times. The CDR3 here is CASSLARTGELFF. CDR3 DNA: TGTGCCAGCAGTTTAGCGCGGACCGGGGAGCTGTTTTTT. The rearrangement uses TRBV12-3 or TRBV12-4 and TRBJ2-2; D gene ambiguous. V was cut by 0 bases and J by 5 bases, with 4 bases left in between. CDR3 length: 13 residues.

V is TRBV12-3 or TRBV12-4 and J is TRBJ2-3, with 7 bases fitting TRBD1. The V gene end was trimmed by 3 bases and the J gene end by 2 bases; junction bases not matched to a gene: 5. The CDR3 totals 15 residues. The CDR3 bases are TGTGCCAGCAGTTTCCCGGGACAGATCACAGATACGCAGTATTTT. It yields the protein CASSFPGQITDTQYF.

This clonotype was found a few times. The chain is built from TRBV6-5 and TRBJ2-1; maybe TRBD1 (5 bases). Germline V gene lookup returns CDR1 MNHEY and CDR2 SVGAGI. This CDR3 comprises 17 residues. Trimming cost V 4 bases and J 0 bases, with 16 bases left between them. The CDR3 DNA reads as TGTGCCAGCAGTTCGCCCTTTCGAGACAGCTCCTACAATGAGCAGTTCTTC. Amino acids: CASSSPFRDSSYNEQFF.

This clonotype was picked up one time. This rearrangement joins TRBV12-3 or TRBV12-4 to TRBJ1-1; D possibly corresponds to TRBD1 (6 bases). Trimming cost V 4 bases and J 3 bases, with 9 bases left between them. CDR3 length: 13 amino acids. In DNA, the CDR3 is TGTGCCAGCAGTTCCACAGGGTACACTGAAGCTTTCTTT. Residues: CASSSTGYTEAFF.

CDR3: CASSSLGEMNTEAFF. The CDR3 bases are TGCGCCAGCAGCTCACTCGGGGAGATGAACACTGAAGCTTTCTTT. V gene TRBV5-1 combines with J gene TRBJ1-1; no reliable D call. Trimming shortened V by 3 bases and J by 0 bases, and 12 bases separated the two germline ends. Germline CDR1 SGHRS, CDR2 YFSETQ. The CDR3 contains 15 residues.

This rearrangement joins TRBV10-2 to TRBJ2-5, with D hard to call. The V end lost 2 bases, the J end lost 5 bases, and 15 bases lay between the germline ends. Germline V gives CDR1 WSHSY, CDR2 SAAADI. This CDR3 region has 15 residues. CDR3 sequence: CASSERAQTEETQYF. The CDR3 region has the DNA TGCGCCAGCAGTGAGAGGGCACAAACCGAGGAGACCCAGTACTTC.

The chain is built from TRBV27 and TRBJ2-7; D gene unclear. Germline values: CDR1 MNHEY, CDR2 SMNVEV (reference sequence). Trimming took 5 bases from V and 1 from J, leaving 9 bases between them. CDR3 length: 13 residues. CDR3 in amino acids: CASSPYLSYEQYF. As DNA, the CDR3 is TGTGCCAGCAGTCCGTACCTATCCTACGAGCAGTACTTC.

In its sample, this clonotype was seen a few times. The CDR3 DNA follows: TGTGCCAGCAGTTTGGGGCTAGCGGGAGATACGCAGTATTTT. Protein product: CASSLGLAGDTQYF. The rearrangement links TRBV12-3 or TRBV12-4 to TRBJ2-3, with 8 bases fitting TRBD2. This CDR3 spans 14 amino acids. The junction had 4 bases not matched to a gene; V was cut back by 3 bases and J by 5 bases.

The sample holds a few counts of this clonotype. CDR3 loop: CSARRGGPPTPTYEQYF. CDR3 nucleotide sequence: TGCAGTGCTAGAAGGGGTGGTCCCCCGACCCCTACCTACGAGCAGTACTTC. This chain uses TRBV20-1 with TRBJ2-7, with D tentatively TRBD1 (5 bases). The CDR3 runs to 17 residues. Trimming cost V 2 bases and J 2 bases, with 22 bases left between them. Germline V gene lookup returns CDR1 DFQATT and CDR2 SNEGSKA (reference sequence).

This clonotype was seen a few times. The J gene is TRBJ2-2, the V gene TRBV5-6, with unresolved D. Germline V gene lookup returns CDR1 SGHDT and CDR2 YYEEEE. V was cut by 0 bases and J by 4 bases, with 7 bases left in between. The CDR3 runs to 14 residues. The CDR3 nucleotides are TGTGCCAGCAGCTTGGGGGAACGCACCGGGGAGCTGTTTTTT. Encoded protein: CASSLGERTGELFF.

The J gene is TRBJ2-7, the V gene TRBV20-1; a possible D gene is TRBD1 (6 bases). Trimming left V 3 bases short and J 2 bases short, with 17 bases between. Germline CDR1 reads DFQATT; CDR2 reads SNEGSKA (reference sequence). The CDR3 extends over 15 amino acids. In DNA form, the CDR3 reads TGCAGTGCTAGCGAAACAGGGTCACCCCCCTACGAGCAGTACTTC. This translates into CSASETGSPPYEQYF.

This clonotype has more than one count but fewer than ten. This chain joins TRBV20-1 and TRBJ2-7; TRBD2 is a possible D gene (5 bases). The V end lost 3 bases, the J end lost 0 bases, and 12 bases lay between the germline ends. This CDR3 spans 14 amino acids. Germline lookup yields CDR1 DFQATT and CDR2 SNEGSKA (reference sequence). The CDR3 DNA follows: TGCAGTGCTAGGGGAGACACCAGCTCCTACGAGCAGTACTTC. Protein sequence: CSARGDTSSYEQYF.

This clonotype was seen a single time. The J gene is TRBJ2-3, the V gene TRBV6-5; the D gene is possibly TRBD2 (5 bases). Germline lookup yields CDR1 MNHEY and CDR2 SVGAGI. With 7 bases removed from V and 2 bases from J, the gap between germline ends came to 13 bases. There are 14 residues in the CDR3. The chain's CDR3 is CASINRGLTDTQYF. The CDR3 nucleotides read TGTGCCAGCATTAATAGAGGGCTCACAGATACGCAGTATTTT.

This clonotype was counted a single time. This chain joins TRBV7-9 and TRBJ2-5; 8 bases agree with TRBD1. Per germline, CDR1 SEHNR and CDR2 FQNEAQ (reference sequence). The trim removed 3 bases at V and 3 bases at J, leaving 3 bases unmatched. This CDR3 has 14 residues. CDR3 coding DNA: TGTGCCAGCAGCTTGGTGACAGGGGAAGAGACCCAGTACTTC. Protein sequence: CASSLVTGEETQYF. Full variable domain (remainder filled in from reference TRBV7-9 and TRBJ2-5): DTGVSQNPRHKITKRGQNVTFRCDPISEHNRLYWYRQTLGQGPEFLTYFQNEAQLEKSRLLSDRFSAERPKGSFSTLEIQRTEQGDSAMYLCASSLVTGEETQYFGPGTRLLVL.

In its sample, this clonotype was seen a few times. V is TRBV12-3 or TRBV12-4 and J is TRBJ2-5; no firm D call. This CDR3 region has 14 residues. Deletions cut 1 base from V and 2 bases from J, with 8 bases between. In DNA form, the CDR3 reads TGTGCCAGCAGTTTAGGGGCTTATCAAGAGACCCAGTACTTC. It is translated as CASSLGAYQETQYF.

The chain is built from TRBV6-1 and TRBJ2-5; D is undetermined. Germline CDR1 MNHNS, CDR2 SASEGT. Trimming left V 5 bases short and J 0 bases short, with 10 bases between. The length of the CDR3 is 14 residues. CDR3 sequence (DNA): TGTGCCAGCAGTCATACAGAAGACCAAGAGACCCAGTACTTC. Translated: CASSHTEDQETQYF.